A selection of T cell receptor beta chains follows, all from one sample in a study of beta chain features in type 1 diabetes. Sequencing was performed with immunoSEQ multiplex PCR; in TCRdb, only in-frame clones are kept and a portion is missing. The sample has hundreds of thousands of clones; over 13% are singletons. The specimen was naive CD4+ T cells from blood. These receptors were obtained from a man between 18 and 35 years old with type 1 diabetes. Both conserved end residues are part of each CDR3. Each record gives: J gene, D gene, clone size, V gene, CDR3 protein, CDR3 DNA. D genes are given only for firm matches. Expanded clones get a size class; other rows say once, few or many, or leave the size out.

J gene: TRBJ2-5; D gene: .; clone size: .; V gene: TRBV19; CDR3 protein: CASSIGTGWETQYF; CDR3 DNA: TGTGCCAGTAGTATCGGCACTGGATGGGAGACCCAGTACTTC
J gene: TRBJ2-1; D gene: TRBD2; clone size: few; V gene: TRBV5-1; CDR3 protein: CASSAGGQLAQFF; CDR3 DNA: TGCGCCAGTAGTGCGGGAGGGCAATTAGCGCAGTTCTTC
J gene: TRBJ2-1; D gene: .; clone size: .; V gene: TRBV19; CDR3 protein: CASSIRRGSSYNEQFF; CDR3 DNA: TGTGCCAGTAGTATCCGGCGGGGCAGCTCCTACAATGAGCAGTTCTTC
J gene: TRBJ1-2; D gene: .; clone size: .; V gene: TRBV10-3; CDR3 protein: CAISESQARGYTF; CDR3 DNA: TGTGCCATCAGTGAGTCCCAGGCGAGGGGCTACACCTTC
J gene: TRBJ2-2; D gene: .; clone size: .; V gene: TRBV5-1; CDR3 protein: CASSLGIMTSSGELFF; CDR3 DNA: TGCGCCAGCAGCTTAGGAATCATGACGAGTTCCGGGGAGCTGTTTTTT
J gene: TRBJ2-6; D gene: TRBD1; clone size: few; V gene: TRBV4-3; CDR3 protein: CASSQESGGAFSGANVLTF; CDR3 DNA: TGCGCCAGCAGCCAAGAGTCAGGGGGAGCTTTTTCTGGGGCCAACGTCCTGACTTTC
J gene: TRBJ1-1; D gene: .; clone size: .; V gene: TRBV18; CDR3 protein: CASSARDGRNTEAFF; CDR3 DNA: TGTGCCAGCTCAGCCCGGGACGGAAGGAACACTGAAGCTTTCTTT
J gene: TRBJ1-2; D gene: TRBD1; clone size: few; V gene: TRBV9; CDR3 protein: CASSSSGTAYGYTF; CDR3 DNA: TGTGCCAGCAGCAGCTCCGGGACAGCCTATGGCTACACCTTC
J gene: TRBJ2-3; D gene: .; clone size: few; V gene: TRBV5-6; CDR3 protein: CASSLWRPGPSTDTQYF; CDR3 DNA: TGTGCCAGCAGCTTATGGCGGCCCGGGCCTAGCACAGATACGCAGTATTTT
J gene: TRBJ2-1; D gene: .; clone size: .; V gene: TRBV5-6; CDR3 protein: CASSSGRRAYNEQFF; CDR3 DNA: TGTGCCAGCAGCTCGGGTAGGCGAGCCTACAATGAGCAGTTCTTC
J gene: TRBJ2-5; D gene: .; clone size: few; V gene: TRBV11-2; CDR3 protein: CASSLDGGTQYF; CDR3 DNA: TGTGCCAGCAGCTTAGACGGTGGGACCCAGTACTTC
J gene: TRBJ1-2; D gene: .; clone size: .; V gene: TRBV6-6; CDR3 protein: CASKDSENYGYTF; CDR3 DNA: TGTGCCAGCAAGGACAGCGAGAACTATGGCTACACCTTC
J gene: TRBJ2-7; D gene: .; clone size: .; V gene: TRBV7-2; CDR3 protein: CASSPLSGSYEQYF; CDR3 DNA: TGTGCCAGCAGCCCACTTAGCGGCTCCTACGAGCAGTACTTC
J gene: TRBJ2-3; D gene: TRBD1; clone size: few; V gene: TRBV28; CDR3 protein: CASYGQGSDTQYF; CDR3 DNA: TGTGCCAGTTACGGACAGGGATCAGATACGCAGTATTTT
J gene: TRBJ1-1; D gene: .; clone size: few; V gene: TRBV30; CDR3 protein: CAWNQGAYTEAFF; CDR3 DNA: TGTGCCTGGAATCAAGGGGCTTACACTGAAGCTTTCTTT
J gene: TRBJ1-5; D gene: .; clone size: .; V gene: TRBV6-6; CDR3 protein: CASMGSSNQPQHF; CDR3 DNA: TGTGCCAGCATGGGTAGTAGCAATCAGCCCCAGCATTTT
J gene: TRBJ2-5; D gene: .; clone size: .; V gene: TRBV6-5; CDR3 protein: CASSYSPRAEQETQYF; CDR3 DNA: TGTGCCAGCAGTTACTCGCCGCGGGCGGAACAAGAGACCCAGTACTTC